The present T cell receptor (beta chain) was sequenced within a study of blood T cell repertoires in COVID-19. Turning to the study itself: COVID-19 samples from acute and convalescent phases originated in the United States, Italy and Spain. PBMCs, B-cell-depleted T cells, or T cells provided the cDNA or gDNA that made up the material.

From germline, CDR1 is SQVTM and CDR2 ANQGSEA. The CDR3 is 15 amino acids. The ends were cut back, 6 bases at V and 0 bases at J, with 15 bases in the middle. In the original analysis: Counts of nucleated cells, estimated from reference gene primer amplification, were obtained. Assay used: immunoSEQ multiplex PCR; TCRdb lists only in-frame clones, some missing. V and J calls and clone size are copied from that table; D and trimming were computed from the DNA. The sample carries around 130,000 clones, more than 85% recorded once. The receptor's source is a man over 45 with active or convalescent COVID-19. Sequenced sample: peripheral blood. The genes are TRBV29-1 and TRBJ2-1; possibly TRBD2 for D (5 bases). The CDR3 reads CSVVSGRSSYNEQFF. CDR3 nucleotides: TGCAGCGTAGTCAGCGGAAGGAGCTCCTACAATGAGCAGTTCTTC.